This T cell receptor beta chain was found in a study of OX40 agonist ivuxolimab in advanced cancers. Regarding the study as a whole: Researchers did not determine the expanded peripheral T cells' antigen specificity. CD8+ T cells (on average) carried more expanded clones than CD4+ T cells.

The assay was immunoSEQ multiplex PCR, and TCRdb's table has in-frame clones only and misses some. Here the sample spans over 55,000 clones, approximately 80% being singletons. A note on this clone: Its antigen remains unknown.

The CDR3 consists of 10 residues. Germline loops: CDR1 SGHDT, CDR2 YYEEEE. V shed 2 bases and J shed 4 bases, with 0 bases lying between them. Blood specimens came from baseline, cycle 4 day 1, and cycle 7 day 1. V gene TRBV5-6 combines with J gene TRBJ1-1; D is uncertain. Sequenced material: CD4+ or CD8+ T cells sorted from blood, taken in a trial of the OX40 agonist ivuxolimab. The TCR was taken from an adult with an advanced solid tumor such as melanoma, head and neck, liver or kidney cancer. CDR3 in amino acids: CASSFTEAFF. Here the CDR3 DNA reads TGTGCCAGCAGCTTCACTGAAGCTTTCTTT.